The 30 T cell receptor beta chains given below trace back to one sample, sequenced in a study of blood T cell repertoires in COVID-19. Data came from immunoSEQ multiplex PCR; TCRdb stores just in-frame clones and leaves some out. The sample records roughly 250,000 clones, just under 85% being singletons. The sequencing sample was made of peripheral blood. The origin of the receptors is a woman at least 80 years old with acute or convalescent COVID-19.

The rearrangement links TRBV7-9 to TRBJ1-6, with D tentatively TRBD1 (5 bases). V gave up 6 bases and J gave up 7 bases, with 7 bases separating them. Germline V CDR1 and CDR2: SEHNR, FQNEAQ (reference sequence). The CDR3 has 12 residues. The CDR3 nucleotides read TGTGCCAGCAGTTCAGGGAATTCACCCCTCCACTTT. Its translation is CASSSGNSPLHF.

The CDR3 loop reads CASSVIPGHLSGNTIYF. Written as DNA, the CDR3 is TGTGCCAGCAGTGTTATACCCGGACACCTCTCTGGAAACACCATATATTTT. The V and J genes are TRBV6-1 and TRBJ1-3; D may be TRBD1 (5 bases). Trimming took 4 bases from V and 0 from J, leaving 16 bases between them. CDR1 and CDR2 (germline): MNHNS, SASEGT. The CDR3 has 17 amino acids.

CDR3 sequence: CASSRTGGDTGELFF. In DNA, the CDR3 is TGCGCCAGCAGCCGGACAGGGGGGGACACCGGGGAGCTGTTTTTT. This chain joins TRBV4-1 and TRBJ2-2; 10 bases map to TRBD1. V lost 4 bases to trimming and J lost 3 bases; unmatched junction nucleotides: 2. Germline loops: CDR1 MGHRA, CDR2 YSYEKL. The CDR3 covers 15 residues.

This chain connects TRBV7-2 to TRBJ2-7; 10 bases are a match to TRBD2. This CDR3 comprises 16 residues. CDR1 and CDR2 (germline): SGHTA, FQGNSA. V shed 1 base, J shed 4 bases, and the junction held 7 bases outside the gene matches. The CDR3 bases are TGTGCCAGCAGCTTAGGGCCAGCGGGGGGGCTTTACGAGCAGTACTTC. Encoded protein: CASSLGPAGGLYEQYF. The whole variable domain, remainder taken from reference TRBV7-2 and TRBJ2-7, is GAGVSQSPSNKVTEKGKDVELRCDPISGHTALYWYRQSLGQGLEFLIYFQGNSAPDKSGLPSDRFSAERTGGSVSTLTIQRTQQEDSAVYLCASSLGPAGGLYEQYFGPGTRLTVT.

The CDR3 bases are TGTGCCAGCAGCTTGCAGCGGGCCGAGGGCCGAAACACCATATATTTT. As protein: CASSLQRAEGRNTIYF. The chain carries TRBV7-2 and TRBJ1-3; D unclear. Germline V gives CDR1 SGHTA, CDR2 FQGNSA. V was trimmed by 3 bases and J by 5 bases, leaving 17 bases between them. This CDR3 is 16 amino acids long.

V and J are TRBV3-1 (or the pseudogene TRBV3-2) and TRBJ1-2; D is ambiguous. The CDR3 has 15 residues. Trimming pared 5 bases from V and 8 bases from J, leaving 21 bases between. The germline V gene has CDR1 LGHDT and CDR2 YNNKEL (reference sequence). CDR3 nucleotide sequence: TGTGCCAGCAGCGCCCGGGCCCAAGTCGAGGGAGGCTACACCTTC. Translating it yields CASSARAQVEGGYTF.

The rearrangement uses TRBV19 and TRBJ2-2; no reliable D call. The V end lost 5 bases, the J end lost 3 bases, and 13 bases lay between the germline ends. CDR3 length: 15 amino acids. Germline values: CDR1 LNHDA, CDR2 SQIVND (reference sequence). The CDR3 region has the DNA TGTGCCAGTAGTTCCCAGGCCTTGGACACCGGGGAGCTGTTTTTT. Translating it yields CASSSQALDTGELFF.

This chain uses TRBV18 with TRBJ2-1, with a possible D match to TRBD2 (7 bases). The CDR3 is 16 amino acids. Germline loops: CDR1 KGHSH, CDR2 LQKENI. V was trimmed by 4 bases and J by 4 bases, leaving 17 bases between them. In nucleotides, the CDR3 is TGTGCCAGCTCACGCCAAGGGGGGGCGCAGTACAATGAGCAGTTCTTC. Protein sequence: CASSRQGGAQYNEQFF.

This chain links TRBV7-2 with TRBJ2-3; 15 bases agree with TRBD2. Germline-derived CDR1 and CDR2 are SGHTA and FQGNSA. With V trimmed by 5 bases and J by 3 bases, 6 bases remained unmatched. The CDR3 totals 17 residues. CDR3 nucleotide sequence: TGTGCCAGCAGCCTAGGACTAGCGGGGGGGCGGACAGATACGCAGTATTTT. Protein product: CASSLGLAGGRTDTQYF.

CDR3 coding DNA: TGTGCCAGCAGTTCCTTGACTAGCGGGAGCACAGATACGCAGTATTTT. Protein product: CASSSLTSGSTDTQYF. This rearrangement joins TRBV6-2 or TRBV6-3 to TRBJ2-3; 10 bases line up with TRBD2. This CDR3 has 16 amino acids. Germline lookup yields CDR1 MNHEY and CDR2 SVGEGT. The V and J ends lost 4 bases and 0 bases, in that order; junction bases with no gene match: 4.

The rearrangement uses TRBV7-3 and TRBJ2-1; 9 bases are a match to TRBD2. The V and J ends lost 5 bases and 9 bases, in that order; junction bases with no gene match: 8. The CDR3 covers 14 residues. Germline loops: CDR1 SGHTA, CDR2 FQGTGA. Written as DNA, the CDR3 is TGTGCCAGCAGCAATAGCGGGGGTCAAACTGAGCAGTTCTTC. Encoded protein: CASSNSGGQTEQFF.

This chain connects TRBV19 to TRBJ2-1; 9 nucleotides agree with TRBD2. V lost 5 bases and J lost 5; bases outside the gene matches: 4. The CDR3 has 14 residues. Looked up from germline, CDR1 is LNHDA and CDR2 is SQIVND (reference sequence). Written as DNA, the CDR3 is TGTGCCAGTAGTCCCCAGCGGGGGGACAATGAGCAGTTCTTC. Translated: CASSPQRGDNEQFF.

This clone was observed a handful of times. In DNA form, the CDR3 reads TGCGCCAGCAGCTTGGTAGTCGGACAGGGGTTGAATGAGCAGTTCTTC. It encodes CASSLVVGQGLNEQFF. The rearrangement uses TRBV5-1 and TRBJ2-1; TRBD1 agrees at 9 bases. The V segment lost 0 bases and the J segment 7 bases; nucleotides outside the gene matches: 8. The V gene's germline CDR1 is SGHRS and CDR2 YFSETQ. The CDR3 length is 16 residues.

This clone has only one observation. The CDR3 loop reads CASSSRFSGANVLTF. In DNA form, the CDR3 reads TGTGCCAGCAGTTCCCGGTTTTCTGGGGCCAACGTCCTGACTTTC. The V call is TRBV2, the J call TRBJ2-6; D gene unclear. There are 15 residues in the CDR3. Germline V gives CDR1 SNHLY, CDR2 FYNNEI. Between the trimmed V and J ends, which lost 5 bases and 1 base, there was a span of 9 bases.

The chain links TRBV19 to TRBJ1-1, with a tentative D call TRBD1 (5 bases). Looked up from germline, CDR1 is LNHDA and CDR2 is SQIVND (reference sequence). The germline V and J ends were trimmed by 5 bases and 10 bases, with 11 bases remaining between them. This CDR3 contains 11 residues. CDR3 protein: CASSRQTVAFF. Written as DNA, the CDR3 is TGTGCCAGTAGTCGACAGACGGTAGCTTTCTTT. The entire variable domain, with the rest obtained from reference TRBV19 and TRBJ1-1, is as follows: DGGITQSPKYLFRKEGQNVTLSCEQNLNHDAMYWYRQDPGQGLRLIYYSQIVNDFQKGDIAEGYSVSREKKESFPLTVTSAQKNPTAFYLCASSRQTVAFFGQGTRLTVV.

The chain combines TRBV11-2 with TRBJ1-2; D is possibly TRBD1 (6 bases). The CDR3 is 14 amino acids. V lost 3 bases and J 8 bases, leaving 16 bases between the germline ends. Germline CDR1 and CDR2: SGHAT and FQNNGV. CDR3 protein: CASSFTDRRGGYTF. CDR3 sequence (DNA): TGTGCCAGCAGCTTCACCGACAGGAGAGGAGGCTACACCTTC.

The chain couples TRBV3-1 (or the pseudogene TRBV3-2) to TRBJ1-6; the D gene is possibly TRBD1 (5 bases). Trimming shortened V by 2 bases and J by 9 bases, and 14 bases separated the two germline ends. In germline, CDR1 is LGHDT, CDR2 YNNKEL (reference sequence). CDR3 size: 15 residues. The CDR3, as DNA: TGTGCCAGCAGCCAACGGCAGGGAGGTGGTTCACCCCTCCACTTT. It yields the protein CASSQRQGGGSPLHF.

The V gene is TRBV6-6, the J gene TRBJ1-2; 9 nucleotides line up with TRBD1. Germline V lookup: CDR1 MNHNY, CDR2 SVGAGI (reference sequence). This CDR3 is built from 14 residues. With 5 bases clipped from V and 8 bases from J, the junction kept 9 bases outside the gene matches. Here the CDR3 reads CASSQNRGQEGYTF. The CDR3 nucleotides read TGTGCCAGCAGTCAAAACAGGGGGCAAGAGGGCTACACCTTC.

The chain carries TRBV11-2 and TRBJ2-1, with 12 bases fitting TRBD2. Trimming removed 7 bases from V and 7 bases from J; junction bases left unmatched: 17. The CDR3 sequence is 18 residues long. CDR1 and CDR2 (germline): SGHAT, FQNNGV. In nucleotides, the CDR3 is TGTGCCAGCACCCGACCTAGCGGGGGGGCCTTAAGGAGGAATGAGCAGTTCTTC. Translated, it gives CASTRPSGGALRRNEQFF. Based on the CDR3 plus reference TRBV11-2 and TRBJ2-1, the full variable domain is EAGVAQSPRYKIIEKRQSVAFWCNPISGHATLYWYQQILGQGPKLLIQFQNNGVVDDSQLPKDRFSAERLKGVDSTLKIQPAKLEDSAVYLCASTRPSGGALRRNEQFFGPGTRLTVL.

The V gene is TRBV18, the J gene TRBJ1-2, with 8 positions matching TRBD1. The V gene's germline CDR1 is KGHSH and CDR2 LQKENI. V trimming: 2 bases; J trimming: 5 bases; junction bases outside the gene matches: 7. There are 15 residues in the CDR3. CDR3 residues: CASSPVPGGVYGYTF. The CDR3 region has the DNA TGTGCCAGCTCACCAGTGCCAGGGGGCGTTTATGGCTACACCTTC.

The chain couples TRBV18 to TRBJ2-7; weak D call: TRBD2 (6 bases). CDR1 is KGHSH and CDR2 is LQKENI in the germline V gene. Deletions cut 5 bases from V and 5 bases from J, with 22 bases between. CDR3 length: 16 amino acids. The CDR3, as DNA: TGTGCCAGCTCAACCGTTAGCGGAGTAGGGTTCCACGAGCAGTACTTC. This encodes CASSTVSGVGFHEQYF.

Written as DNA, the CDR3 is TGTGCCAGCAGCTTAGTCCTAAACAGGGGGCTTGACACTGAAGCTTTCTTT. Its protein product is CASSLVLNRGLDTEAFF. The V call is TRBV7-9, the J call TRBJ1-1, with 9 bases that match TRBD1. In germline, CDR1 is SEHNR, CDR2 FQNEAQ (reference sequence). The CDR3 contains 17 residues. V was pared by 1 base and J by 3 bases, with 9 bases of the junction left unmatched.

In nucleotides, the CDR3 is TGTGCCAGCAGCCAAGTACTAGCGGGAGGTCCCTACGAGCAGTACTTC. It specifies CASSQVLAGGPYEQYF. The V gene is TRBV3-1 (or the pseudogene TRBV3-2), the J gene TRBJ2-7, with 12 bases aligning to TRBD2. CDR1 is LGHDT and CDR2 is YNNKEL in the germline V gene (reference sequence). V lost 1 base, J lost 2 bases, and 3 bases stayed unmatched. CDR3 length: 16 amino acids.

The chain recombines TRBV5-1 with TRBJ1-1; 7 nucleotides align to TRBD1. From germline, CDR1 is SGHRS and CDR2 YFSETQ. CDR3 size: 16 residues. Losses at the gene ends were 0 bases for V and 2 bases for J; bases not matched to a gene: 7. The CDR3 here is CASSLVEGAPNTEAFF. For the CDR3, the DNA is TGCGCCAGCAGCTTGGTAGAGGGGGCCCCAAACACTGAAGCTTTCTTT.

The chain uses TRBV7-2 and TRBJ2-7, with 10 bases fitting TRBD1. CDR1 is SGHTA, CDR2 FQGNSA, per germline. The J segment lost 2 bases and the V segment lost 3 bases, leaving 4 bases of the junction unmatched. CDR3 length: 15 residues. The CDR3 loop is CASSLGTGETYEQYF. In DNA, the CDR3 is TGTGCCAGCAGCTTGGGGACAGGGGAAACCTACGAGCAGTACTTC. The variable domain in full, with the rest retrieved from reference TRBV7-2 and TRBJ2-7, is GAGVSQSPSNKVTEKGKDVELRCDPISGHTALYWYRQSLGQGLEFLIYFQGNSAPDKSGLPSDRFSAERTGGSVSTLTIQRTQQEDSAVYLCASSLGTGETYEQYFGPGTRLTVT.

The chain employs TRBV20-1 and TRBJ1-2; TRBD1 might be the D (6 bases). The CDR3 is 11 amino acids. V lost 6 bases to trimming and J lost 7 bases, with 12 bases between them. Germline-derived CDR1 and CDR2 are DFQATT and SNEGSKA (reference sequence). The CDR3: CSASTGFGYTF. Written as DNA, the CDR3 is TGCAGTGCATCGACAGGCTTTGGCTACACCTTC.

This clone is a singleton in its sample. The rearrangement links TRBV27 to TRBJ1-5; D not certain. V lost 9 bases, J lost 2 bases, and 17 bases lay in between. The CDR3 contains 15 residues. The germline gives CDR1 MNHEY, CDR2 SMNVEV (reference sequence). The CDR3 here is CARSLRGPGNQPQHF. CDR3 DNA: TGTGCCAGATCCCTAAGAGGGCCGGGCAATCAGCCCCAGCATTTT.

This chain connects TRBV29-1 to TRBJ2-3, with D hard to call. Trimming left V 4 bases short and J 1 base short, with 6 bases between. This CDR3 spans 12 amino acids. CDR1 and CDR2 (germline): SQVTM, ANQGSEA. The CDR3 region is CSVGPGTDTQYF. The CDR3 nucleotides are TGCAGCGTTGGGCCAGGCACAGATACGCAGTATTTT.

This clone has a single count. The chain combines TRBV29-1 with TRBJ2-7; 12 nucleotides match TRBD1. CDR1 is SQVTM, CDR2 ANQGSEA, per germline. The J segment lost 5 bases and the V segment lost 7 bases, leaving 6 bases of the junction unmatched. This CDR3 comprises 13 residues. The CDR3 region has the DNA TGCAGCGCACGTCGGGACAGGGGGCACGAGCAGTACTTC. This translates into CSARRDRGHEQYF.

The chain employs TRBV5-1 and TRBJ1-6, with D tentatively TRBD1 (5 bases). The CDR3 has 15 amino acids. Trimming pared 3 bases from V and 7 bases from J, leaving 14 bases between. Germline assignment: CDR1 SGHRS and CDR2 YFSETQ. The CDR3 DNA reads TGCGCCAGCAGCTGGGACTCCAAAGGGAATTCACCCCTCCACTTT. Amino acid sequence: CASSWDSKGNSPLHF.